This T cell receptor beta chain was found in a study of T cells after yellow fever vaccination. Study at large: Fractions of low cell number were prepared using SMART-Seq v4 Ultra Low Input.

The study made its TCR cDNA through 5'RACE template switching. That step introduced a universal primer site along with UMIs. TCRdb re-called the 5' RACE reads through MiXCR, storing one row per CDR3 protein. The sample comprises about 330,000 distinct CDR3 sequences, roughly 6.8% of which are singletons, and roughly 19% rests with the top ten. This CDR3 comprises 14 residues. From germline, CDR1 is SGHTA and CDR2 FQGNSA. V was pared by 3 bases and J by 5 bases, with 11 bases between. As regards this clonotype: Antigen specificity is unknown.

Points from the study as a whole: The study found a weaker secondary response that peaked faster, day 5 versus 15. Post-booster reappearance was seen for most primary-vaccination clones (about 95% CD4, about 90% CD8).

This TCR was sampled from a man between 18 and 29 years old who received the YFV17D yellow fever vaccine. This chain uses TRBV7-2 with TRBJ2-1; TRBD1 or TRBD2 may be the D gene (5 bases each). This sample comprised PBMCs, obtained about 41 days after the first yellow fever vaccination. The CDR3 sequence is CASSFRDLHNEQFF. CDR3 DNA sequence: TGTGCCAGCAGCTTCCGGGACCTTCACAATGAGCAGTTCTTC.